This TCR beta chain was identified during a study of Graves' ophthalmopathy and Graves' hyperthyroidism. The germline V gene encodes CDR1 SGHTA and CDR2 FQGNSA. Trimming removed 4 bases from V and 6 bases from J, with 9 bases in between. The CDR3 extends over 13 amino acids. Ten or more counts support this clonotype. RNA transcripts served as template for amplifying TCR beta CDR3 sequences. HTBI primers served in a first-round RT-PCR, which a second-round multiplex PCR followed. From the multiplex PCR reads, TCRdb called clonotypes with MiXCR, one entry per CDR3 protein. The profile shows around 1,000,000 distinct CDR3 sequences, about two fifths of them singletons.

The TCR originated in an adult man with Graves' hyperthyroidism. The rearrangement joins TRBV7-2 to TRBJ1-4; maybe TRBD1 (5 bases). Sample: peripheral blood or thyroid tissue (not recorded which). Here the CDR3 reads CASSWGVYEKLFF. CDR3 in DNA: TGTGCCAGCAGCTGGGGGGTTTATGAAAAACTGTTTTTT.